This T cell receptor beta chain stems from a study of T cell responses to AZD1222 COVID-19 vaccine. The trim removed 3 bases at V and 7 bases at J, leaving 10 bases unmatched. The CDR3 totals 15 residues. CDR1 SGDLS and CDR2 YYNGEE come from the germline V gene. This clone was counted between two and nine times. Profiling relied on immunoSEQ multiplex PCR, and the TCRdb table lists in-frame clones only, not all of them. Among 90,000 to 150,000 clones, roughly 90% were seen once, and the ten largest hold roughly 3.5%. The origin of this receptor is an adult in good health. The starting material was peripheral blood, obtained on day 0 of AZD1222 vaccination. The chain combines TRBV9 with TRBJ1-1; 9 bases align to TRBD1. In nucleotides, the CDR3 is TGTGCCAGCAGCGGCGGACAGGGGCTTGCTAATGAAGCTTTCTTT. This codes for CASSGGQGLANEAFF.